Presented here are 10 T cell receptor beta chains from one specimen sequenced in a study of beta chain features in type 1 diabetes. Broader study findings: Across all four CD4+ subsets, people with type 1 diabetes showed modestly shorter TCRB CDR3s.

All of the isolated RNA was reverse transcribed, so expressed TCRB transcripts were sequenced. Assay: immunoSEQ multiplex PCR; the TCRdb copy retains only in-frame clones and omits some. Altogether about 250,000 clones are present, approximately 10% being singletons, with the ten largest covering around 0.017%. These TCRs' antigens remain unknown. Sequencing was done on a sample of naive CD4+ T cells from blood. These receptors all come from a man aged 30 to 45 with type 1 diabetes.

This clone occurred a few times. V usage is TRBV5-6 and J usage is TRBJ1-5; 7 nucleotides align to TRBD1. Germline V gives CDR1 SGHDT, CDR2 YYEEEE. Germline trimming cut 3 bases from V and 5 bases from J; bases unmatched to any gene: 5. This CDR3 has 14 residues. The CDR3 sequence is CASSYRQGDQPQHF. DNA for the CDR3: TGTGCCAGCAGCTACCGACAGGGAGATCAGCCCCAGCATTTT.

The chain links TRBV5-6 to TRBJ1-2; D unresolved. The CDR3 runs 12 residues. Germline values: CDR1 SGHDT, CDR2 YYEEEE. Trimming shortened V by 4 bases and J by 4 bases, and 8 bases separated the two germline ends. The chain's CDR3 is CASSEASYGYTF. The CDR3, as DNA: TGTGCCAGCAGCGAAGCGTCCTATGGCTACACCTTC.

The chain couples TRBV12-5 to TRBJ1-1; tentatively, D is TRBD1 (6 bases). Trimming removed 6 bases at V and 4 bases at J, with 15 bases between. CDR3 length: 14 residues. The germline V gene encodes CDR1 LGHNT and CDR2 FRNRAP. In nucleotides, the CDR3 is TGTGCTAGTGGCAGCCCCACCAGGGGCACTGAAGCTTTCTTT. Translating gives CASGSPTRGTEAFF.

A few counts support this clone. V is TRBV2 and J is TRBJ2-5; a possible D gene is TRBD2 (5 bases). The germline CDR1 and CDR2 sequences are SNHLY and FYNNEI. The CDR3 length is 12 residues. Trimming shortened V by 5 bases and J by 5 bases, and 9 bases separated the two germline ends. The CDR3 DNA follows: TGTGCCAGCAGTAGAAGAGGGGAGACCCAGTACTTC. It encodes CASSRRGETQYF.

This clone was counted a few times. The CDR3 is CASRQDSARKQYF. In DNA, the CDR3 is TGTGCCAGCAGACAGGACAGCGCTCGGAAGCAGTACTTC. The V gene is TRBV7-9, the J gene TRBJ2-7; maybe TRBD1 (6 bases). Per germline, CDR1 SEHNR and CDR2 FQNEAQ (reference sequence). The V end lost 6 bases, the J end lost 8 bases, and 17 bases lay between the germline ends. The CDR3 length is 13 residues.

The V call is TRBV2, the J call TRBJ2-1; the match to TRBD2 covers 10 bases. Germline V gives CDR1 SNHLY, CDR2 FYNNEI. Trimming took 9 bases from V and 4 from J; bases not matched to a gene: 6. This CDR3 spans 14 amino acids. The CDR3, as DNA: TGTGCCAGTTTCTTTAGCGGGGGGTACAATGAGCAGTTCTTC. Protein product: CASFFSGGYNEQFF.

This clone has just a few counts. This sequence joins TRBV18 and TRBJ2-7, with 10 bases identical to TRBD1. CDR3 length: 15 residues. Germline CDR1 is KGHSH and CDR2 is LQKENI. V was pared by 3 bases and J by 4 bases, with 6 bases of the junction left unmatched. For the CDR3, the DNA is TGTGCCAGCTCACCCTTGGACAGGGGGGCTTACGAGCAGTACTTC. It encodes CASSPLDRGAYEQYF.

This clone was seen more than once but under ten times. V and J are TRBV7-9 and TRBJ2-1; a weak D match, TRBD2 (5 bases). This CDR3 contains 16 residues. Germline CDR1 and CDR2: SEHNR and FQNEAQ (reference sequence). Between the trimmed V and J ends, which lost 3 bases and 0 bases, there was a span of 12 bases. The CDR3 region is CASSLSLGSSYNEQFF. The CDR3 DNA sequence: TGTGCCAGCAGCTTGAGTCTGGGGAGCTCCTACAATGAGCAGTTCTTC.

V is TRBV13 and J is TRBJ2-1; 7 nucleotides match TRBD2. Trimming removed 4 bases from V and 0 bases from J; junction bases left unmatched: 3. The length of the CDR3 is 15 residues. Germline lookup yields CDR1 PRHDT and CDR2 FYEKMQ (reference sequence). The CDR3 loop is CASSSGGSSYNEQFF. The CDR3 DNA reads TGTGCCAGCAGCTCCGGGGGGAGCTCCTACAATGAGCAGTTCTTC.

This clone showed up just a few times. The chain links TRBV5-6 to TRBJ2-3; 15 bases align to TRBD2. The germline gives CDR1 SGHDT, CDR2 YYEEEE. Germline trimming cut 3 bases from V and 7 bases from J; bases unmatched to any gene: 3. The CDR3 spans 15 residues. The CDR3 sequence is CASSSGLAGGYTQYF. The CDR3 DNA reads TGTGCCAGCAGCTCTGGACTAGCGGGGGGGTATACGCAGTATTTT.